This TCR beta chain was obtained from a study of blood T cells in healthy people across ages. With a J-beta primer mix and a sample-barcoded 5' primer, a second PCR ran roughly 6 to 12 cycles. TCRdb recomputed calls from the 5' RACE reads with MiXCR, one row per CDR3 protein. The table shows 1.5 million to 2 million distinct CDR3 sequences, with just under 50% occurring only once. With each sample, at least 5.5 micrograms of total RNA were extracted. CDR1 is MNHEY and CDR2 is SMNVEV in the germline V gene (reference sequence). V lost 7 bases to trimming and J lost 6 bases, with 22 bases between them. The CDR3 spans 16 residues.

The chain joins TRBV27 to TRBJ2-1; a weak D match, TRBD1 (6 bases). The receptor was derived from a middle-aged woman in good health. The sample was blood. The CDR3 nucleotides read TGTGCCAGCAACCTAAGATCGGACAGAAGTGCCAATGAGCAGTTCTTC. Its protein is CASNLRSDRSANEQFF.